One and the same sample provided the 27 T cell receptor beta chains below, sequenced in a study of CD8 T cells in Susac syndrome. Reverse transcription of 0.5 to 1 ug RNA was carried out with random hexamers. TCRdb reanalysed the immunoSEQ multiplex PCR reads using MiXCR and keeps one entry per CDR3 protein. The profile covers about 120,000 distinct CDR3 sequences, with 92% appearing a single time and approximately 0.13% taken by the ten largest. The sequenced material came from CD8+ T cells from PBMCs. These receptors all come from a human donor in good health.

In DNA form, the CDR3 reads TGTGCCAGTAGTCTCGGACTAGCCCCACCAGGAGAGACCCAGTACTTC. Protein: CASSLGLAPPGETQYF. The chain links TRBV19 to TRBJ2-5; 8 bases line up with TRBD2. Germline V lookup: CDR1 LNHDA, CDR2 SQIVND (reference sequence). J lost 4 bases, V lost 5 bases, and 12 bases had no gene match. The CDR3 consists of 16 residues.

The chain links TRBV12-3 or TRBV12-4 to TRBJ1-2; maybe TRBD1 (5 bases). With 6 bases removed from V and 8 bases from J, the gap between germline ends came to 16 bases. The CDR3 has 13 amino acids. The CDR3 nucleotides are TGTGCCAGCAGCACGACAGTCGTTGGAGGCTACACCTTC. It codes for CASSTTVVGGYTF.

The chain is built from TRBV20-1 and TRBJ2-3, with 11 bases lining up with TRBD2. The CDR3 has 16 amino acids. Germline V gives CDR1 DFQATT, CDR2 SNEGSKA (reference sequence). The V gene end was trimmed by 6 bases and the J gene end by 0 bases; junction bases not matched to a gene: 8. As DNA, the CDR3 is TGCAGTGCCCTTTGGGGACTAGCGGCTAGCACAGATACGCAGTATTTT. Its protein is CSALWGLAASTDTQYF.

The rearrangement links TRBV28 to TRBJ1-2; D ambiguous. This CDR3 is 16 amino acids long. Germline CDR1 MDHEN, CDR2 SYDVKM. Trimming took off 1 base at V and 8 bases at J, with 20 bases between the two ends. CDR3 sequence (DNA): TGTGCCAGCAGTTTATTCCAAGGTTGGGGATCGGGCGGCTACACCTTC. It specifies CASSLFQGWGSGGYTF.

The rearrangement uses TRBV4-3 and TRBJ2-5, with D perhaps TRBD1 or TRBD2 (6 bases each). The CDR3 has 17 residues. Germline CDR1 and CDR2: LGHNA and YSLEER. The germline V and J ends were trimmed by 0 bases and 5 bases, with 19 bases remaining between them. CDR3 coding DNA: TGCGCCAGCAGCCAAGATCCCCCACCGGGGGCGCGTGAGACCCAGTACTTC. As protein: CASSQDPPPGARETQYF.

The J gene is TRBJ1-2, the V gene TRBV20-1; weak D call: TRBD1 (6 bases). The ends were cut back, 0 bases at V and 4 bases at J, with 12 bases in the middle. The CDR3 contains 14 residues. The germline V gene has CDR1 DFQATT and CDR2 SNEGSKA (reference sequence). CDR3 in DNA: TGCAGTGCTAGAGACGGGACATCTTCCTATGGCTACACCTTC. This codes for CSARDGTSSYGYTF.

V gene TRBV7-9 combines with J gene TRBJ2-1; 7 nucleotides line up with TRBD2. The CDR3 has 18 residues. The V gene's germline CDR1 is SEHNR and CDR2 FQNEAQ (reference sequence). V lost 5 bases to trimming and J lost 7 bases; unmatched junction nucleotides: 20. CDR3 nucleotide sequence: TGTGCCAGCAGCCCCCTATGGGCTAGCGGCCCGCAGACTAATGAGCAGTTCTTC. The encoded protein is CASSPLWASGPQTNEQFF.

The rearrangement joins TRBV27 to TRBJ2-1, with 7 bases that match TRBD1. The CDR3 loop spans 14 amino acids. Germline assignment: CDR1 MNHEY and CDR2 SMNVEV (reference sequence). With 4 bases clipped from V and 4 bases from J, the junction kept 4 bases outside the gene matches. In nucleotides, the CDR3 is TGTGCCAGCAGTTCAGGACAGGAGTACAATGAGCAGTTCTTC. Translation: CASSSGQEYNEQFF.

The chain recombines TRBV28 with TRBJ2-1, with TRBD2 as a possible D gene (5 bases). CDR3 length equals 16 residues. Trimming stripped 2 bases from V and 8 bases from J, with 19 bases between. CDR1 is MDHEN and CDR2 is SYDVKM in the germline V gene. The CDR3 loop reads CASSLADHQAADEQFF. The CDR3 DNA is TGTGCCAGCAGTTTAGCGGACCACCAGGCAGCGGATGAGCAGTTCTTC.

The chain carries TRBV7-8 and TRBJ2-1; D is possibly TRBD2 (6 bases). This CDR3 is built from 13 residues. The V end was cut by 5 bases, the J end by 10 bases, with 15 bases between. The germline V gene has CDR1 SGHVS and CDR2 FQNEAQ. CDR3 protein: CASSPFREQEQFF. The CDR3 DNA follows: TGTGCCAGCAGCCCTTTTCGGGAGCAGGAGCAGTTCTTC.

The chain is built from TRBV6-2 or TRBV6-3 and TRBJ2-3, with D perhaps being TRBD1 or TRBD2 (6 bases each). CDR1 is MNHEY and CDR2 is SVGEGT in the germline V gene. Trimming removed 2 bases from V and 5 bases from J, with 11 bases in between. CDR3 length: 14 amino acids. In nucleotides, the CDR3 is TGTGCCAGCAGTTACCTGAGGGGGGTAGATACGCAGTATTTT. Translating gives CASSYLRGVDTQYF.

V usage is TRBV29-1 and J usage is TRBJ1-5, with unresolved D. The CDR3 is 13 amino acids. Germline CDR1 is SQVTM and CDR2 is ANQGSEA. With 4 bases removed from V and 5 bases from J, the gap between germline ends came to 12 bases. The CDR3 region is CSVGVGVDQPQHF. The CDR3, as DNA: TGCAGCGTTGGGGTCGGGGTCGATCAGCCCCAGCATTTT.

The chain couples TRBV9 to TRBJ1-2; TRBD1 aligns across 7 bases. J gave up 2 bases and V 0 bases, and 4 bases lay outside the gene matches. The CDR3 is 15 amino acids. Germline CDR1 and CDR2: SGDLS and YYNGEE. Here the CDR3 DNA reads TGTGCCAGCAGCGTAGGACAGGGAAAGAACTATGGCTACACCTTC. Its protein is CASSVGQGKNYGYTF.

The chain links TRBV5-6 to TRBJ2-7; 13 bases are a match to TRBD2. This CDR3 region has 15 residues. Trimming took 4 bases from V and 3 from J; bases not matched to a gene: 4. Germline V gene data show CDR1 as SGHDT and CDR2 as YYEEEE. Here the CDR3 DNA reads TGTGCCAGCAGCGGGACTAGCGGGGCCTTCTACGAGCAGTACTTC. It yields the protein CASSGTSGAFYEQYF.

The rearrangement joins TRBV29-1 to TRBJ2-7; 11 nucleotides match TRBD2. From germline, CDR1 is SQVTM and CDR2 ANQGSEA. The length of the CDR3 is 15 residues. The ends lost 8 bases at V and 3 bases at J; junction bases unmatched: 12. CDR3: CSSIPLAGGVYEQYF. DNA for the CDR3: TGCAGCTCCATCCCGCTAGCGGGAGGAGTCTACGAGCAGTACTTC.

The chain carries TRBV27 and TRBJ1-5; TRBD1 aligns across 10 bases. Losses at the gene ends were 6 bases for V and 7 bases for J; bases not matched to a gene: 3. Germline V lookup: CDR1 MNHEY, CDR2 SMNVEV (reference sequence). This CDR3 comprises 13 residues. Here the CDR3 DNA reads TGTGCCAGCAGACCGACAGGGGGCCAGCCCCAGCATTTT. Protein product: CASRPTGGQPQHF.

The J gene is TRBJ2-3, the V gene TRBV12-3 or TRBV12-4; 7 bases fit TRBD1. CDR3 length equals 17 residues. The trim removed 3 bases at V and 4 bases at J, leaving 13 bases unmatched. The DNA for the CDR3 is TGTGCCAGCAGTTTGGCAGGGGGAATGGCCCGGGCAGATACGCAGTATTTT. As protein: CASSLAGGMARADTQYF.

The CDR3 here is CASSPNPGQVDTEAFF. CDR3 in DNA: TGTGCCAGCAGCCCAAACCCGGGACAGGTCGACACTGAAGCTTTCTTT. This rearrangement joins TRBV9 to TRBJ1-1; 8 bases are a match to TRBD1. This CDR3 is built from 16 residues. V lost 4 bases and J lost 3; bases outside the gene matches: 11. Per the germline V gene, CDR1 is SGDLS and CDR2 is YYNGEE.

DNA for the CDR3: TGTGCCAGCAGCGGGGGGAATTTCCCGTCATCAATCATCTATGGCTACACCTTC. Protein: CASSGGNFPSSIIYGYTF. The chain is built from TRBV9 and TRBJ1-2, with D perhaps matching TRBD1 (5 bases). Trimming took 3 bases from V and 4 from J, leaving 25 bases between them. The CDR3 contains 18 residues. Germline-derived CDR1 and CDR2 are SGDLS and YYNGEE. Drawing the rest from reference TRBV9 and TRBJ1-2, the complete variable domain is DSGVTQTPKHLITATGQRVTLRCSPRSGDLSVYWYQQSLDQGLQFLIQYYNGEERAKGNILERFSAQQFPDLHSELNLSSLELGDSALYFCASSGGNFPSSIIYGYTFGSGTRLTVV.

The J gene is TRBJ2-1, the V gene TRBV6-2 or TRBV6-3; D gene uncertain. Germline CDR1 and CDR2: MNHEY and SVGEGT. V lost 4 bases and J lost 3, with 13 bases in between. The CDR3 covers 15 residues. CDR3 sequence: CASSSGGWDYNEQFF. In DNA, the CDR3 is TGTGCCAGCAGTTCTGGCGGTTGGGACTACAATGAGCAGTTCTTC.

The J gene is TRBJ1-1, the V gene TRBV19; TRBD1 is a possible D gene (6 bases). V was trimmed by 5 bases and J by 4 bases, leaving 20 bases between them. The CDR3 is 16 amino acids. The germline V gene encodes CDR1 LNHDA and CDR2 SQIVND (reference sequence). In DNA form, the CDR3 reads TGTGCCAGTAGTCCTGGACAGTGGAGGAGCAGCACTGAAGCTTTCTTT. Its translation: CASSPGQWRSSTEAFF.

In its sample, this clonotype was seen once. The chain recombines TRBV25-1 with TRBJ2-1; D uncertain. The germline CDR1 and CDR2 sequences are MGHDK and SYGVNS. The CDR3 runs 17 residues. With 3 bases removed from V and 0 bases from J, the gap between germline ends came to 15 bases. CDR3 nucleotide sequence: TGTGCCAGCAGTGACGGTTTGCAGCAGAGCTCCTACAATGAGCAGTTCTTC. Protein product: CASSDGLQQSSYNEQFF.

The CDR3 loop reads CASSPGAGYEQYF. The DNA of the CDR3 is TGTGCCAGCAGCCCCGGGGCGGGATACGAGCAGTACTTC. The chain uses TRBV5-5 and TRBJ2-7; weak D call: TRBD2 (6 bases). Germline V lookup: CDR1 SGHKS, CDR2 YYEKEE (reference sequence). This CDR3 has 13 amino acids. V lost 4 bases and J lost 4, with 12 bases in between.

The chain has TRBV7-2 and TRBJ2-7; D possibly corresponds to TRBD2 (6 bases). The V end lost 8 bases, the J end lost 4 bases, and 15 bases lay between the germline ends. The length of the CDR3 is 13 residues. CDR1 SGHTA and CDR2 FQGNSA come from the germline V gene. DNA of the CDR3: TGTGCCAGCGGGCTTTTAGGAGGGTACGAGCAGTACTTC. This codes for CASGLLGGYEQYF.

The chain employs TRBV7-2 and TRBJ1-6; a possible D gene is TRBD1 (5 bases). The CDR3 runs 14 residues. Germline V gene data show CDR1 as SGHTA and CDR2 as FQGNSA. Trimming shortened V by 5 bases and J by 7 bases, and 12 bases separated the two germline ends. The CDR3 here is CASSREGANSPLHF. DNA for the CDR3: TGTGCCAGCAGCCGCGAAGGGGCAAATTCACCCCTCCACTTT.

This clonotype appeared once. V gene TRBV12-3 or TRBV12-4 combines with J gene TRBJ1-2, with a weak D call TRBD1 (5 bases). V dropped 4 bases and J dropped 5 bases, with 17 bases sitting between them. The length of the CDR3 is 15 residues. The CDR3 coding sequence is TGTGCCAGCAGTTCCCGACAGACACCCCCGTATGGCTACACCTTC. This gives the protein CASSSRQTPPYGYTF.

This clonotype has just a few counts. This sequence joins TRBV12-3 or TRBV12-4 and TRBJ2-7, with D perhaps TRBD2 (5 bases). The CDR3 covers 16 residues. V lost 2 bases and J 2 bases, leaving 16 bases between the germline ends. CDR3 sequence: CASSLHDGVPAYEQYF. The DNA for the CDR3 is TGTGCCAGCAGTTTACACGACGGGGTCCCCGCCTACGAGCAGTACTTC.